A single sample gave rise to the 17 T cell receptor beta chains below, sequenced in a study of blood T cell repertoires in COVID-19. Clones were read by immunoSEQ multiplex PCR, and TCRdb kept only the in-frame ones, dropping some. The sample holds 340,000 or so clones; approximately 82% are singletons and the top ten take 3%. The sequencing sample was made of peripheral blood. The receptor source for this set is a man aged 30 to 39 with active or convalescent COVID-19.

V gene TRBV5-1 combines with J gene TRBJ1-2; the D is unclear. Germline CDR1 and CDR2: SGHRS and YFSETQ. V was cut by 1 base and J by 8 bases, with 12 bases left in between. This CDR3 contains 13 residues. The CDR3 DNA reads as TGCGCCAGCAGCTTGAAGGAAGTGGAGGGCTACACCTTC. It is translated as CASSLKEVEGYTF.

The chain carries TRBV7-3 and TRBJ2-3; D remains unclear. This CDR3 is 14 amino acids long. Germline loops: CDR1 SGHTA, CDR2 FQGTGA. Trimming shortened V by 2 bases and J by 4 bases, and 10 bases separated the two germline ends. The CDR3 DNA reads TGTGCCAGCAGCTTAGGTGCAGTCCCAGATACGCAGTATTTT. Translating it yields CASSLGAVPDTQYF.

J is TRBJ1-5 and V is TRBV7-3; D call uncertain. Germline lookup yields CDR1 SGHTA and CDR2 FQGTGA. Trimming shortened V by 2 bases and J by 5 bases, and 7 bases separated the two germline ends. This CDR3 comprises 13 residues. This CDR3 is CASSLWPDQPQHF. The CDR3 nucleotides read TGTGCCAGCAGCTTATGGCCTGATCAGCCCCAGCATTTT.

This clone occurred once. The CDR3 region is CASSLAGTSGSSSYNEQFF. DNA for the CDR3: TGCGCCAGCAGCCTAGCCGGGACTAGCGGGAGTAGCTCCTACAATGAGCAGTTCTTC. The chain links TRBV5-1 to TRBJ2-1; 14 bases agree with TRBD2. The junction had 9 bases not matched to a gene; V was cut back by 4 bases and J by 0 bases. CDR1 and CDR2 (germline): SGHRS, YFSETQ. CDR3 length: 19 amino acids. Full variable domain (rest looked up from reference TRBV5-1 and TRBJ2-1): KAGVTQTPRYLIKTRGQQVTLSCSPISGHRSVSWYQQTPGQGLQFLFEYFSETQRNKGNFPGRFSGRQFSNSRSEMNVSTLELGDSALYLCASSLAGTSGSSSYNEQFFGPGTRLTVL.

V usage is TRBV6-4 and J usage is TRBJ1-2; 7 nucleotides agree with TRBD1. The CDR3 has 14 residues. The germline gives CDR1 MRHNA, CDR2 SNTAGT. V shed 6 bases, J shed 8 bases, and the junction held 12 bases outside the gene matches. The CDR3 here is CASSPSEGARGYTF. The DNA for the CDR3 is TGTGCCAGCAGCCCATCTGAGGGGGCAAGGGGCTACACCTTC.

V and J are TRBV15 and TRBJ1-5; no firm D call. The germline V gene has CDR1 LNHNV and CDR2 YYDKDF (reference sequence). The CDR3 spans 13 residues. The ends were cut back, 1 base at V and 4 bases at J, with 5 bases in the middle. In nucleotides, the CDR3 is TGTGCCACCAGCAGAGGGAGGAATCAGCCCCAGCATTTT. It is translated as CATSRGRNQPQHF.

The chain recombines TRBV9 with TRBJ1-1, with a weak D call TRBD1 (6 bases). This CDR3 has 15 residues. Germline CDR1 reads SGDLS; CDR2 reads YYNGEE. Trimming removed 4 bases from V and 6 bases from J, with 19 bases in between. CDR3 bases: TGTGCCAGCAGCCCAACGGGGGGGACACTGGCTGAAGCTTTCTTT. Translated: CASSPTGGTLAEAFF.

The DNA for the CDR3 is TGTGCCAGCAGAGGGGGAGAGGGGGCCAACGTCCTGACTTTC. Its protein product is CASRGGEGANVLTF. The chain joins TRBV6-5 to TRBJ2-6; perhaps TRBD1 as D (6 bases). Germline V gene lookup returns CDR1 MNHEY and CDR2 SVGAGI. V was trimmed by 6 bases and J by 4 bases, leaving 10 bases between them. This CDR3 spans 14 amino acids.

The chain uses TRBV28 and TRBJ2-7, with 7 bases aligning to TRBD1. Germline V gene sequence: CDR1 MDHEN, CDR2 SYDVKM. The ends lost 1 base at V and 4 bases at J; junction bases unmatched: 4. This CDR3 region has 14 residues. The CDR3 sequence: CASSLLDRPYEQYF. The CDR3 DNA reads TGTGCCAGCAGTTTATTGGACAGGCCTTACGAGCAGTACTTC.

J is TRBJ2-7 and V is TRBV27, with a tentative D call TRBD1 (5 bases). CDR1 is MNHEY and CDR2 is SMNVEV in the germline V gene (reference sequence). V lost 3 bases to trimming and J lost 2 bases, with 14 bases between them. The CDR3 length is 15 residues. The CDR3 reads CASSLAIQGPYEQYF. The CDR3 nucleotides read TGTGCCAGCAGTTTGGCTATCCAGGGTCCCTACGAGCAGTACTTC.

This clone was counted a single time. The J gene is TRBJ2-2, the V gene TRBV7-2; D is possibly TRBD2 (6 bases). The CDR3 runs 16 residues. V dropped 0 bases and J dropped 2 bases, with 10 bases sitting between them. Germline values: CDR1 SGHTA, CDR2 FQGNSA. The CDR3 spells CASSLARRGNTGELFF. CDR3 coding DNA: TGTGCCAGCAGCTTAGCGAGGCGGGGAAACACCGGGGAGCTGTTTTTT.

V usage is TRBV28 and J usage is TRBJ1-5; 7 bases are shared with TRBD1. The ends lost 6 bases at V and 6 bases at J; junction bases unmatched: 8. CDR1 MDHEN and CDR2 SYDVKM come from the germline V gene. The CDR3 covers 14 residues. CDR3 region: CASSLDRAGQPQHF. The CDR3 DNA reads as TGTGCCAGCAGCCTAGACAGGGCGGGTCAGCCCCAGCATTTT.

The chain employs TRBV19 and TRBJ2-5; D gene uncertain. The CDR3 length is 13 residues. Germline CDR1 is LNHDA and CDR2 is SQIVND (reference sequence). V was cut by 5 bases and J by 5 bases, with 12 bases left in between. The CDR3 reads CASSPLPRETQYF. The CDR3 DNA reads TGTGCCAGTAGTCCTCTCCCGAGGGAGACCCAGTACTTC.

J is TRBJ1-2 and V is TRBV29-1, with TRBD1 identical over 8 bases. There are 15 residues in the CDR3. V gave up 0 bases and J gave up 3 bases; unmatched junction bases: 6. CDR1 is SQVTM and CDR2 is ANQGSEA in the germline V gene. In DNA form, the CDR3 reads TGCAGCGTTGAAGATCCGGCAGGGGGCGACTATGGCTACACCTTC. It specifies CSVEDPAGGDYGYTF. Using reference TRBV29-1 and TRBJ1-2 for the parts outside the CDR3, the full variable domain is SAVISQKPSRDICQRGTSLTIQCQVDSQVTMMFWYRQQPGQSLTLIATANQGSEATYESGFVIDKFPISRPNLTFSTLTVSNMSPEDSSIYLCSVEDPAGGDYGYTFGSGTRLTVV.

The chain uses TRBV7-2 and TRBJ2-2; TRBD1 is a possible D gene (5 bases). V gave up 8 bases and J gave up 2 bases, with 9 bases separating them. Germline V gene data show CDR1 as SGHTA and CDR2 as FQGNSA. CDR3 length: 13 residues. The CDR3 region is CASSRDNTGELFF. The CDR3 nucleotides are TGTGCCAGCTCCAGGGATAACACCGGGGAGCTGTTTTTT. Full variable domain (outside the CDR3, taken from reference TRBV7-2 and TRBJ2-2): GAGVSQSPSNKVTEKGKDVELRCDPISGHTALYWYRQSLGQGLEFLIYFQGNSAPDKSGLPSDRFSAERTGGSVSTLTIQRTQQEDSAVYLCASSRDNTGELFFGEGSRLTVL.

The chain carries TRBV18 and TRBJ1-2, with D perhaps matching TRBD1 (5 bases). Germline-derived CDR1 and CDR2 are KGHSH and LQKENI. V was clipped by 1 base and J by 8 bases, with 17 bases between them. CDR3 length: 15 amino acids. CDR3 nucleotide sequence: TGTGCCAGCTCACCACGTGAAGGACACATCTACGGCTACACCTTC. It encodes CASSPREGHIYGYTF.

The V gene is TRBV28, the J gene TRBJ1-2; unclear D gene. CDR3 length: 13 residues. The ends were cut back, 8 bases at V and 6 bases at J, with 16 bases in the middle. The germline V gene encodes CDR1 MDHEN and CDR2 SYDVKM. This CDR3 reads CASSRSNSHGYTF. The CDR3 DNA is TGTGCCAGCTCGCGTTCAAACAGTCATGGCTACACCTTC.